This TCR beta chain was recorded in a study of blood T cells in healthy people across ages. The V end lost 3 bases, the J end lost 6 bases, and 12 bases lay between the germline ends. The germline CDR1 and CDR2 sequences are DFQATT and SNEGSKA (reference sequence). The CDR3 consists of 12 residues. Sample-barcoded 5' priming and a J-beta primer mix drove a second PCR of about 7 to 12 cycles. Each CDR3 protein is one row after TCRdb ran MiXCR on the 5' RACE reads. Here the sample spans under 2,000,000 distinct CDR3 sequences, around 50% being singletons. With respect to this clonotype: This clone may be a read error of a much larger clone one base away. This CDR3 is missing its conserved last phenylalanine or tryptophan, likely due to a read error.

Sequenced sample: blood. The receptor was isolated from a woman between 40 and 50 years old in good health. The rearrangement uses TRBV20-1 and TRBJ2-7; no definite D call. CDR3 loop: CSASGPFAEQYL. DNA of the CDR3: TGCAGTGCTAGCGGGCCCTTTGCCGAGCAGTACTTA.